A selection of T cell receptor beta chains follows, all from one sample in a study of blood T cells in healthy people across ages. TCRdb analysed the 5' RACE reads with MiXCR anew, one entry per CDR3 protein. The data hold 1.2 million to 1.5 million distinct CDR3 sequences, with 40% to 50% observed a single time. The sample was blood. The receptors stem from a woman between 18 and 29 years old in good health. Each CDR3 is given with its conserved first and last residue. Each record gives: V gene, clone size, D gene, J gene, CDR3 protein, CDR3 DNA. D genes are given only for firm matches. A row's size may be missing; if present it is once, few, many or a size class.

TRBV7-2	NA	TRBD2	TRBJ2-7	CASSFSYSGASYNEQYF	TGTGCCAGCAGCTTTTCCTATAGCGGGGCCTCCTACAATGAGCAGTACTTC
TRBV3-1	many	NA	TRBJ1-1	CASSRSNTEAFF	TGTGCCAGCAGCCGATCGAACACTGAAGCTTTCTTT
TRBV6-6	NA	NA	TRBJ2-2	CASSYLRESTGELFF	TGTGCCAGCAGTTACTTGCGAGAGAGCACCGGGGAGCTGTTTTTT
TRBV29-1	NA	NA	TRBJ2-7	CSVGTLVSLPEQYF	TGCAGCGTTGGGACACTAGTTTCTCTACCCGAGCAGTACTTC
TRBV12-3/TRBV12-4	few	TRBD2	TRBJ2-4	CASTRASGGTLAKNIQYF	TGTGCCAGCACCCGGGCTAGCGGGGGGACTCTAGCCAAAAACATTCAGTACTTC
TRBV6-2/TRBV6-3	NA	NA	TRBJ2-4	CASSYGGQAKNSQYF	TGTGCCAGCAGTTACGGTGGGCAAGCCAAAAACAGTCAGTACTTC
TRBV4-2	few	TRBD2	TRBJ2-1	CASSQDGLAGIYNEQFF	TGTGCCAGCAGCCAAGATGGACTAGCGGGAATATACAATGAGCAGTTCTTC
TRBV20-1	NA	TRBD2	TRBJ2-4	CSAPQNSGGNPSKNIQYF	TGCAGTGCCCCCCAGAACAGCGGGGGGAACCCCTCCAAAAACATTCAGTACTTC
TRBV27	NA	TRBD1	TRBJ2-2	CASSIETGVTGELFF	TGTGCCAGCAGTATAGAGACAGGGGTTACCGGGGAGCTGTTTTTT
TRBV12-3/TRBV12-4	few	TRBD2	TRBJ2-1	CASSPTGGGYNEQFF	TGTGCCAGCAGTCCAACGGGGGGGGGATACAATGAGCAGTTCTTC
TRBV14	few	NA	TRBJ2-7	CASSHRGRGQYEQYF	TGTGCCAGCAGCCATAGAGGGAGGGGGCAATACGAGCAGTACTTC
TRBV6-5	NA	NA	TRBJ2-5	CTSSRQELSGETQYF	TGTACCAGCAGCCGCCAGGAGCTATCAGGGGAGACCCAGTACTTC
TRBV12-3/TRBV12-4	NA	TRBD1	TRBJ2-7	CASTPTGFDEQYF	TGTGCCAGCACCCCGACAGGGTTCGACGAGCAGTACTTC
TRBV7-9	NA	NA	TRBJ2-5	CASSLVWASETQETQYF	TGTGCCAGCAGCTTAGTCTGGGCTAGCGAAACACAAGAGACCCAGTACTTC
TRBV2	few	NA	TRBJ2-1	CASSDAPEQFF	TGTGCCAGCAGTGACGCGCCTGAGCAGTTCTTC
TRBV27	NA	NA	TRBJ1-6	CASSFGGVESPLHF	TGTGCCAGCAGTTTTGGAGGGGTTGAGTCACCCCTCCACTTT
TRBV10-3	many	NA	TRBJ2-5	CAISRDSQETQYF	TGTGCCATCAGTAGGGACTCGCAAGAGACCCAGTACTTC
TRBV27	NA	TRBD1	TRBJ2-2	CASSLLRTGGPTGELFF	TGTGCCAGCAGTTTATTAAGGACAGGGGGGCCCACCGGGGAGCTGTTTTTT
TRBV4-2	few	NA	TRBJ1-2	CASSQDTPRWGYTF	TGTGCCAGCAGCCAAGATACGCCCCGCTGGGGCTACACCTTC
TRBV2	NA	TRBD1	TRBJ2-1	CASSKIGQGAYEQFF	TGTGCCAGCAGTAAGATAGGACAGGGGGCCTATGAGCAGTTCTTC
TRBV3-1	NA	NA	TRBJ1-4	CASSQGGTSTNEKLFF	TGTGCCAGCAGCCAAGGGGGGACTTCGACTAATGAAAAACTGTTTTTT
TRBV6-1	NA	TRBD2	TRBJ2-3	CASSGGLARPTDTQYF	TGTGCCAGCAGTGGAGGACTAGCGAGACCCACAGATACGCAGTATTTT
TRBV6-1	few	TRBD1	TRBJ2-7	CASSEDRDRGSAYEQYF	TGTGCCAGCAGTGAAGACCGGGACAGGGGATCGGCCTACGAGCAGTACTTC
TRBV20-1	NA	NA	TRBJ2-3	CSALESFSDTQYF	TGCAGTGCCTTAGAGTCCTTTTCGGATACGCAGTATTTT
TRBV3-1	NA	NA	TRBJ2-1	CASSQDSPRSSYNEQFF	TGTGCCAGCAGCCAAGACTCCCCAAGAAGCTCCTACAATGAGCAGTTCTTC
TRBV5-1	many	NA	TRBJ1-5	CASSLDGQPQHF	TGCGCCAGCAGCTTGGACGGGCAGCCCCAGCATTTT
TRBV6-6	NA	NA	TRBJ1-6	CASSYREVGNSPLHF	TGTGCCAGCAGTTACAGGGAGGTTGGTAATTCACCCCTCCACTTT
TRBV2	few	TRBD2	TRBJ2-3	CASSGASGQGDTQYF	TGTGCCAGCAGTGGGGCTAGCGGCCAAGGGGATACGCAGTATTTT
TRBV6-1	NA	TRBD1	TRBJ1-4	CASSPGQEISNEKLFF	TGTGCCAGCAGCCCGGGACAGGAGATCTCTAATGAAAAACTGTTTTTT
TRBV3-1	NA	TRBD2	TRBJ2-5	CASSQGIAGGRETQYF	TGTGCCAGCAGCCAAGGGATAGCGGGGGGTAGAGAGACCCAGTACTTC
TRBV20-1	NA	TRBD1	TRBJ2-1	CSARGDPGQGYNEQFF	TGCAGTGCTAGAGGAGATCCGGGACAGGGGTACAATGAGCAGTTCTTC